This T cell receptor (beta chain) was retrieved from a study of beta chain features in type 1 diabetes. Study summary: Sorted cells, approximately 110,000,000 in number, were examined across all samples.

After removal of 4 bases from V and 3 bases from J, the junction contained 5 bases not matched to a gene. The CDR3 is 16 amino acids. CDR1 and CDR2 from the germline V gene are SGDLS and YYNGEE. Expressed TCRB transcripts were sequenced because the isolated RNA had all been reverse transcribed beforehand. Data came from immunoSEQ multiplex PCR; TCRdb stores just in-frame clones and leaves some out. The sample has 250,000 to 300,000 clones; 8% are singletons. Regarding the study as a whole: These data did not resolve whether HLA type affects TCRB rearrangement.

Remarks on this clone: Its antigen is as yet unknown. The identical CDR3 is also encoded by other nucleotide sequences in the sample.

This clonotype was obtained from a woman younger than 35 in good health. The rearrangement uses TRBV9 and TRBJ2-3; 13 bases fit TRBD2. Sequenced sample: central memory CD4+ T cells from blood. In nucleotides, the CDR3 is TGTGCCAGCAGCCACGGACTAGCGGGAGCGACAGATACGCAGTATTTT. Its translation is CASSHGLAGATDTQYF.